The sequence of this T cell receptor beta chain was determined in a study of blood T cell repertoires in COVID-19. Study-wide background: T cells, B-cell-depleted T cells, or PBMCs supplied cDNA or gDNA.

Clones were read by immunoSEQ multiplex PCR, and TCRdb kept only the in-frame ones, dropping some. Of over 65,000 clones in the sample, around 85% were seen once. V lost 4 bases and J lost 10, with 20 bases in between. CDR1 and CDR2 from the germline V gene are MGHRA and YSYEKL. The CDR3 sequence is 15 residues long. Sequenced sample: peripheral blood. This TCR was sampled from an elderly man with active or convalescent COVID-19. The chain uses TRBV4-1 and TRBJ2-1, with D hard to call. As DNA, the CDR3 is TGCGCCAGCAGCCGACAAGCCGAAATACAATGGGAGCAGTTCTTC. Protein product: CASSRQAEIQWEQFF.